This T cell receptor (beta chain) came from a study of graft-versus-host responses after intestinal transplantation. Libraries were prepared by immunoSEQ multiplex PCR; TCRdb keeps only in-frame clonotypes and omits some of them. The sample consists of more than 9,000 clones, roughly 93% of them appearing once. The material was PBMCs, obtained approximately 110 days after intestinal transplant. The sequence was obtained from a human patient who received an intestinal transplant, so some T cells may come from the graft donor.

Written as DNA, the CDR3 is TGTGCCAGCAGTTTAGGGGGACAGGTACATTTCAGGTACTTC. Translation gives CASSLGGQVHFRYF. The chain links TRBV28 to TRBJ2-4; 8 nucleotides align to TRBD1. The CDR3 is 14 residues long. CDR1 is MDHEN, CDR2 SYDVKM, per germline. V shed 2 bases, J shed 15 bases, and the junction held 12 bases outside the gene matches. Full variable domain (remainder filled in from reference TRBV28 and TRBJ2-4): DVKVTQSSRYLVKRTGEKVFLECVQDMDHENMFWYRQDPGLGLRLIYFSYDVKMKEKGDIPEGYSVSREKKERFSLILESASTNQTSMYLCASSLGGQVHFRYFGAGTRLSVL.